This T cell receptor (beta chain) was sequenced in a study of CD8+CD57+ T cells in acquired aplastic anemia. Study details: Quantities of DNA derived from sorted CD4+ and CD8+ cells averaged approximately 3.5 ug. Reads per healthy sample averaged around 9.9 million (CD4+) and 11.0 million (CD8+). Study-wide points: With respect to CD8+ Simpson's diversity, patients and controls did not differ significantly. Patients and controls were found to share twenty-nine CD8+ CDR3 sequences.

Comment on this clonotype: The antigen is undetermined.

Both TCR beta VDJ combination and CDR3 sequence profiling were carried out. Genomic DNA was the template for this profiling. TCRdb independently ran MiXCR on the reads; one entry per CDR3 protein. The sample records around 190,000 distinct CDR3 sequences, roughly 56% being singletons. From germline, CDR1 is MNHEY and CDR2 SVGEGT. V lost 8 bases, J lost 0 bases, and 13 bases lay in between. CDR3 length: 14 residues. V usage is TRBV6-2 or TRBV6-3 and J usage is TRBJ1-1; D possibly corresponds to TRBD1 (5 bases). The source of this sequence is a human donor in good health, serving as a control. The specimen sequenced was sorted CD4+, CD8+, or CD8+CD57+ T cells (not recorded which) from PBMCs. The CDR3 DNA reads TGTGCCAGCGGTAGCGACAGATTGAACACTGAAGCTTTCTTT. It yields the protein CASGSDRLNTEAFF.